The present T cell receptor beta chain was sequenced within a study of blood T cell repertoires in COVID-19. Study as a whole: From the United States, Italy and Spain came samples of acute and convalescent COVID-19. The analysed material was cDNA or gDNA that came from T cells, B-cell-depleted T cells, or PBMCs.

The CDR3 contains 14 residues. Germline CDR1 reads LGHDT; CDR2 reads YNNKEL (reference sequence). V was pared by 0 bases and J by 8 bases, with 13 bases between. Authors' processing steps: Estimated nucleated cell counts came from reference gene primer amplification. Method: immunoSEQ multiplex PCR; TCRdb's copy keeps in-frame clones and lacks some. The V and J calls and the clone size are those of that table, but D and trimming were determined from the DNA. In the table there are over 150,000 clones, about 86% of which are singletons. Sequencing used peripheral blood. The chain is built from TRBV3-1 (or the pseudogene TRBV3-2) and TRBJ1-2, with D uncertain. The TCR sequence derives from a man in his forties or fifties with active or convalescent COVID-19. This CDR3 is CASSQDPDGRGYTF. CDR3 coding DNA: TGTGCCAGCAGCCAAGATCCGGATGGGCGCGGCTACACCTTC.